This is a list of T cell receptor beta chains from one sample in a study of T cells expressing NK-cell markers. With the 5' RACE reads reprocessed, TCRdb shows one record per CDR3 protein and no DNA. This table holds about 6,000 distinct CDR3 sequences. Input material: blood T cells: a sorted CD56 or NKG2C T cell subset, CD4+ or CD8+ T cells, or bulk PBMC T cells (not recorded which). The receptor source for this set is a man younger than 35 in good health. Both conserved end residues are part of each CDR3. The size of a clone is reported for some rows only, either as once, few or many, or as a class for expanded clones.

v_call	j_call	clone_size	cdr3_aa
TRBV5-1	TRBJ2-3	.	CASSFLASGRLFSSTDTQYF
TRBV20-1	TRBJ2-7	.	CSGQAGTSGSSYEQYF
TRBV6-2/TRBV6-3	TRBJ2-3	.	CASGTGWQYGTQYF
TRBV3-1	TRBJ2-1	.	CASSTKYNEQFF
TRBV12-3/TRBV12-4	TRBJ2-3	.	CASSFTRWGTQYF
TRBV20-1	TRBJ2-1	.	CSASLTHEQFF
TRBV5-4	TRBJ1-1	.	CASILDRGDTEAFF
TRBV6-2/TRBV6-3	TRBJ2-7	medium-sized	CASSLGTSGYEQYF
TRBV7-2	TRBJ2-6	.	CASSTDRLQANVLTF
TRBV29-1	TRBJ2-7	medium-sized	CSVATGGYEQYF
TRBV2	TRBJ2-3	.	CASSRDGRNTDTQYF
TRBV20-1	TRBJ2-2	.	CSAKGGRDTGELFF
TRBV20-1	TRBJ2-3	.	CSARDEVAGSTDTQYF
TRBV24-1	TRBJ1-1	.	CATEEAVSYDTEAFF
TRBV6-2/TRBV6-3	TRBJ2-4	.	CASSYRDSDIQYF
TRBV20-1	TRBJ2-7	.	CSVLKGLEQYF
TRBV6-2/TRBV6-3	TRBJ2-7	.	CASSSPGQTFYEQYF
TRBV21-1	TRBJ2-5	medium-sized	CVTWPPQGTQETQYF
TRBV20-1	TRBJ2-2	.	CSVPHPSNTGELFF
TRBV20-1	TRBJ1-4	.	CSARTDREYEKLFF
TRBV6-4	TRBJ2-1	.	CASRPSTGDSADEQFF
TRBV28	TRBJ2-1	.	CASRPGTHNEQFF
TRBV5-1	TRBJ1-1	.	CASSHGQNTEAFF
TRBV7-9	TRBJ1-1	.	CASSFAGQRTRGTEAFF
TRBV28	TRBJ2-7	.	CASNNDRQGAYEQYF
TRBV14	TRBJ2-2	.	CASSQENLAGELFF
TRBV3-1	TRBJ2-1	.	CASSQPGLAGNEQFF
TRBV6-5	TRBJ1-5	.	CASSYSLQTYSNQPQHF
TRBV6-2/TRBV6-3	TRBJ2-4	.	CASRGASETSGRLFDKNIQYF
TRBV19	TRBJ2-2	.	CASKQGQYTGELFF
TRBV5-1	TRBJ2-1	.	CASSLSGTEYNEQFF
TRBV4-3	TRBJ1-4	.	CASSQWLTGVEKLFF
TRBV28	TRBJ1-1	.	CASSSGRTGDGRTEAFF
TRBV27	TRBJ1-4	medium-sized	CASSLSARRLAGEKLFF
TRBV20-1	TRBJ2-7	.	CSGEASYEQYF
TRBV14	TRBJ2-5	.	CASISPGGQETQYF
TRBV27	TRBJ1-2	.	CASSLYRGYGYTF
TRBV19	TRBJ2-6	.	CASSTPGAVLTF
TRBV7-8	TRBJ1-2	.	CASSLWNRVGGYTF
TRBV9	TRBJ2-1	.	CASSVGQYNEQFF
TRBV30	TRBJ2-1	.	CAWSVPGLVANEQFF
TRBV10-3	TRBJ1-5	.	CAISESTGGHDQPQHF
TRBV12-3/TRBV12-4	TRBJ2-2	.	CASSLRNTGELFF
TRBV3-1	TRBJ2-3	.	CASSLRLAPTDTQYF
TRBV6-4	TRBJ2-1	.	CASSDSGEPYNEQFF
TRBV24-1	TRBJ2-2	.	CATSDSGAPRELFF
TRBV6-2/TRBV6-3	TRBJ2-1	.	CASSHGLNEQFF
TRBV6-4	TRBJ2-2	.	CASSDVPSMGELFF
TRBV11-3	TRBJ1-1	.	CASTGGNTEAFF
TRBV19	TRBJ1-1	.	CASSHKGEAEAFF
TRBV29-1	TRBJ1-6	medium-sized	CSVQTGEAAPLHF
TRBV6-4	TRBJ2-6	.	CASSEKAGAGANVLTF